The T cell receptor (beta chain) under discussion was sequenced for a study of CD8+CD57+ T cells in acquired aplastic anemia. As for the study in general: Average DNA yield from sorted CD4+ and CD8+ cells was approximately 3 ug.

The table lists this clonotype with many counts. Germline assignment: CDR1 SGDLS and CDR2 YYNGEE. Trimming pared 4 bases from V and 7 bases from J, leaving 14 bases between. The CDR3 spans 13 residues. Genomic DNA, serving as template, underwent TCR beta VDJ and CDR3 profiling. TCRdb re-called the reads with MiXCR, one entry per CDR3 protein. In the table there are 150,000 to 200,000 distinct CDR3 sequences, more than 40% of which are singletons. Individuals selected for sequencing had exhibited CD8+CD57+ cell expansion on flow cytometry. The TCR comes from a human donor with aplastic anemia. Sequenced material: sorted CD4+, CD8+, or CD8+CD57+ T cells (not recorded which) from PBMCs. The chain combines TRBV9 with TRBJ1-2; no definite D call. CDR3 bases: TGTGCCAGCAGCTCCAGCGGGAGTAGTGGCTACACCTTC. It yields the protein CASSSSGSSGYTF.